This T cell receptor (beta chain) was sequenced in a study of shared clonotypes between healthy human individuals. The study's findings and limits: Depth of sequencing was expected to influence donor clonotype sharing.

The protocol was immunoSEQ multiplex PCR, while the TCRdb copy is restricted to in-frame clones and leaves out a portion. This table has approximately 470,000 clones, over 70% appearing once. In germline, CDR1 is SEHNR, CDR2 FQNEAQ (reference sequence). Trimming took 6 bases from V and 5 from J, leaving 10 bases between them. The CDR3 spans 12 residues. Of note for this clone: Antigen unknown.

The sample consisted of PBMCs. This clonotype was sampled from a woman in her thirties or forties in good health. Some clones in this sample may be carry-over from other donors' samples. The J gene is TRBJ1-1, the V gene TRBV7-9; D is unresolved. CDR3 coding DNA: TGTGCCAGCAGTTCTATGGGGACTGAAGCTTTCTTT. This sequence encodes CASSSMGTEAFF.